The TCR beta chain under discussion was sequenced for a study of T cell responses to AZD1222 COVID-19 vaccine. Findings and limits, study-wide: Just five to seven people given AZD1222 tested seropositive at baseline. Vaccine-associated CD4 TCRs ranged over spike, dominating at 160-218 and 743-854. Reportedly, close to half of spike-specific TCRs are directed against unmutated variant regions. Possibly, clonal diversity was underestimated; donors were largely white British and included more females.

Concerning this clone itself: Its antigen is not known.

The repertoire was sequenced with immunoSEQ multiplex PCR; TCRdb's copy has only in-frame clones and lacks some. The table records 65,000 to 80,000 clones, 88% of them present only once. The germline V gene encodes CDR1 LNHDA and CDR2 SQIVND (reference sequence). V lost 8 bases to trimming and J lost 4 bases; unmatched junction nucleotides: 5. The length of the CDR3 is 13 residues. The sequence was obtained from an adult who received the MenACWY meningococcal vaccine as a control. The specimen comprised peripheral blood, sampled 28 days after the second dose of the MenACWY control vaccine. This chain connects TRBV19 to TRBJ2-7; 10 bases fit TRBD2. The CDR3 reads CASRAGGPYEQYF. Here the CDR3 DNA reads TGTGCCAGTCGAGCGGGAGGGCCATACGAGCAGTACTTC.